This T cell receptor beta chain was captured in a study of response to subunit inactivated influenza vaccine. MiXCR was run by TCRdb on the RT-PCR reads, yielding one entry per CDR3 protein. The repertoire consists of hundreds of thousands of distinct CDR3 sequences, with more than 15% occurring once and the leading ten covering around 3%. V shed 6 bases and J 2 bases; nucleotides not matched to a gene: 3. This CDR3 comprises 13 residues. Germline CDR1 is DFQATT and CDR2 is SNEGSKA (reference sequence). This receptor was taken from a man between 50 and 69 years old who received an inactivated influenza vaccine. The specimen was CD4+ T cells sorted from PBMCs, collected around 2 years after vaccination. V is TRBV20-1 and J is TRBJ2-5; the match to TRBD2 covers 10 bases. CDR3: CSAGTSVQETQYF. The CDR3 region has the DNA TGCAGTGCCGGGACTAGCGTACAAGAGACCCAGTACTTC.